One sample yielded the 31 T cell receptor beta chains listed below, sequenced in a study of graft-versus-host responses after intestinal transplantation. Libraries were prepared by immunoSEQ multiplex PCR; TCRdb keeps only in-frame clonotypes and omits some of them. The sample contains around 110,000 clones, over 85% of which appear only once. These receptors' targets are unknown. Sequenced here: unstimulated CD4+ T cells sorted from spleen or lymph node cells, sampled before transplant. These receptors were collected from a human donor who was the organ donor for an intestinal transplant.

This rearrangement joins TRBV6-5 to TRBJ2-7, with TRBD2 as a possible D gene (5 bases). There are 13 residues in the CDR3. V was clipped by 10 bases and J by 0 bases, with 13 bases between them. Germline loops: CDR1 MNHEY, CDR2 SVGAGI. Here the CDR3 DNA reads TGTGCCACCAAAAGGGAGACCTCCTACGAGCAGTACTTC. Its protein product is CATKRETSYEQYF.

The chain joins TRBV19 to TRBJ2-5; 7 nucleotides agree with TRBD1. The trim removed 0 bases at V and 5 bases at J, leaving 3 bases unmatched. This CDR3 is built from 14 residues. Germline-derived CDR1 and CDR2 are LNHDA and SQIVND (reference sequence). The CDR3 sequence is CASSIDLGQETQYF. The CDR3 bases are TGTGCCAGTAGTATAGATCTGGGACAGGAGACCCAGTACTTC.

The V and J genes are TRBV2 and TRBJ1-1; a possible D gene is TRBD1 (6 bases). CDR1 SNHLY and CDR2 FYNNEI come from the germline V gene. Trimming took 5 bases from V and 1 from J, leaving 8 bases between them. The CDR3 length is 13 residues. CDR3 in amino acids: CASSSQGNTEAFF. CDR3 nucleotide sequence: TGTGCCAGCAGTTCACAGGGGAACACTGAAGCTTTCTTT.

This chain uses TRBV10-3 with TRBJ1-4; 9 bases align to TRBD1. The CDR3 spans 13 residues. With 5 bases clipped from V and 7 bases from J, the junction kept 2 bases outside the gene matches. Per germline, CDR1 ENHRY and CDR2 SYGVKD. The CDR3 reads CAISPGQGEKLFF. The DNA for the CDR3 is TGTGCCATCAGTCCGGGACAGGGTGAAAAACTGTTTTTT.

CDR3 residues: CASSGLAKNIQYF. The CDR3 bases are TGCGCCAGCAGCGGGTTAGCCAAAAACATTCAGTACTTC. V gene TRBV5-1 combines with J gene TRBJ2-4; no reliable D call. The V gene's germline CDR1 is SGHRS and CDR2 YFSETQ. V was pared by 4 bases and J by 0 bases, with 5 bases between. The CDR3 loop spans 13 amino acids.

The chain carries TRBV5-8 and TRBJ1-4; 8 positions match TRBD1. CDR1 is SGHTS, CDR2 YDEGEE, per germline. The junction had 6 bases not matched to a gene; V was cut back by 0 bases and J by 8 bases. The CDR3 is made up of 15 amino acids. DNA for the CDR3: TGTGCCAGCAGCTTGGGCCACAGGGGGGACGAAAAACTGTTTTTT. Translating it yields CASSLGHRGDEKLFF.

This chain uses TRBV19 with TRBJ1-2, with D perhaps TRBD1 (6 bases). The V end lost 0 bases, the J end lost 1 base, and 15 bases lay between the germline ends. The CDR3 loop spans 17 amino acids. In germline, CDR1 is LNHDA, CDR2 SQIVND (reference sequence). The CDR3 sequence: CASSIDRPTGFNYGYTF. The CDR3 DNA is TGTGCCAGTAGTATAGATCGCCCGACAGGATTTAACTATGGCTACACCTTC.

The V call is TRBV11-3, the J call TRBJ2-2; possibly TRBD2 for D (5 bases). Trimming took 4 bases from V and 0 from J, leaving 6 bases between them. Germline assignment: CDR1 SGHNT and CDR2 YENEEA. This CDR3 contains 14 residues. The CDR3 reads CASSSRANTGELFF. The CDR3 DNA reads TGTGCCAGCAGCTCGAGGGCGAACACCGGGGAGCTGTTTTTT.

The chain recombines TRBV4-1 with TRBJ1-5; TRBD1 aligns across 8 bases. J lost 7 bases, V lost 3 bases, and 8 bases had no gene match. The germline CDR1 and CDR2 sequences are MGHRA and YSYEKL. This CDR3 has 15 residues. The CDR3 DNA sequence: TGCGCCAGCAGCCACCCCGACAGGGGCGTCCAGCCCCAGCATTTT. Its translation is CASSHPDRGVQPQHF.

The chain joins TRBV9 to TRBJ2-1, with 9 bases that match TRBD2. CDR3 length: 15 amino acids. Germline loops: CDR1 SGDLS, CDR2 YYNGEE. J lost 6 bases, V lost 2 bases, and 6 bases had no gene match. The CDR3 DNA reads as TGTGCCAGCAGCGTCACTAGCGGGTACTTCAATGAGCAGTTCTTC. As protein: CASSVTSGYFNEQFF.

As concerns this clone: Other DNA sequences in this sample translate to the same CDR3. The chain links TRBV7-3 to TRBJ2-5; no definite D call. The CDR3 runs 13 residues. V was pared by 6 bases and J by 2 bases, with 10 bases between. Germline CDR1 is SGHTA and CDR2 is FQGTGA. The CDR3 region has the DNA TGTGCCAGCAGTCTCAGGTCGCAAGAGACCCAGTACTTC. Its protein is CASSLRSQETQYF.

The chain joins TRBV7-8 to TRBJ2-3; 9 bases agree with TRBD2. The V gene's germline CDR1 is SGHVS and CDR2 FQNEAQ. The CDR3 is 15 residues long. The ends lost 6 bases at V and 2 bases at J; junction bases unmatched: 6. This CDR3 reads CASRSGLAITDTQYF. CDR3 sequence (DNA): TGTGCCAGCAGGTCGGGACTAGCAATCACAGATACGCAGTATTTT.

The chain combines TRBV7-2 with TRBJ1-2, with a tentative D call TRBD1 (5 bases). V lost 0 bases and J lost 3, with 17 bases in between. Germline V gives CDR1 SGHTA, CDR2 FQGNSA. The CDR3 totals 17 residues. DNA for the CDR3: TGTGCCAGCAGCTTAGCTCCACTCGGAACAGGCCACTATGGCTACACCTTC. The encoded protein is CASSLAPLGTGHYGYTF.

The chain joins TRBV6-1 to TRBJ2-7; tentative D call: TRBD2 (5 bases). Trimming removed 6 bases at V and 6 bases at J, with 21 bases between. CDR1 is MNHNS, CDR2 SASEGT, per germline. The CDR3 is 15 amino acids. DNA for the CDR3: TGTGCCAGCAGCTTAGGACTGGGCCCCAAAAGCGAGCAGTACTTC. Protein product: CASSLGLGPKSEQYF.

This chain joins TRBV18 and TRBJ2-1, with 8 positions matching TRBD2. Trimming cost V 5 bases and J 13 bases; bases outside gene matches: 4. Germline values: CDR1 KGHSH, CDR2 LQKENI. The CDR3 extends over 11 amino acids. Here the CDR3 reads CASSTSGRQFF. In nucleotides, the CDR3 is TGTGCCAGCTCAACTAGCGGACGCCAGTTCTTC.

The chain is built from TRBV6-6 and TRBJ2-7; 7 bases map to TRBD2. Unmatched junction bases numbered 18, after V lost 6 bases and J lost 7 bases. CDR3 length: 16 residues. Per the germline V gene, CDR1 is MNHNY and CDR2 is SVGAGI (reference sequence). CDR3: CASRHSASGIVGEQYF. Here the CDR3 DNA reads TGTGCCAGCAGACACTCCGCTAGCGGCATCGTTGGGGAGCAGTACTTC.

The genes are TRBV7-2 and TRBJ2-7, with D unresolved. V lost 3 bases and J lost 5, with 14 bases in between. This CDR3 contains 14 residues. Looked up from germline, CDR1 is SGHTA and CDR2 is FQGNSA. DNA of the CDR3: TGTGCCAGCAGCTTCCGACCTTTTTTACACGAGCAGTACTTC. Translated, it gives CASSFRPFLHEQYF.

The gene calls are TRBV5-1 and TRBJ2-1, with a weak D call TRBD1 (6 bases). This CDR3 spans 16 amino acids. V lost 3 bases to trimming and J lost 3 bases, with 16 bases between them. The germline V gene encodes CDR1 SGHRS and CDR2 YFSETQ. CDR3 sequence (DNA): TGCGCCAGCAGCTATTGGGGGCGCGAGAACTACAATGAGCAGTTCTTC. It is translated as CASSYWGRENYNEQFF.

V usage is TRBV9 and J usage is TRBJ2-2, with D hard to call. The V gene lost 6 bases and the J gene lost 4 bases, with 10 bases spanning the gap. Germline CDR1 reads SGDLS; CDR2 reads YYNGEE. CDR3 size: 13 residues. CDR3 sequence: CASNERTTGELFF. The CDR3 DNA is TGTGCCAGCAACGAAAGGACCACCGGGGAGCTGTTTTTT. Combining the CDR3 with reference TRBV9 and TRBJ2-2 gives the whole variable domain DSGVTQTPKHLITATGQRVTLRCSPRSGDLSVYWYQQSLDQGLQFLIQYYNGEERAKGNILERFSAQQFPDLHSELNLSSLELGDSALYFCASNERTTGELFFGEGSRLTVL.

The rearrangement joins TRBV5-1 to TRBJ1-1; D remains ambiguous. This CDR3 is built from 13 residues. The V and J ends lost 4 bases and 0 bases respectively, with 7 bases between them. Germline-derived CDR1 and CDR2 are SGHRS and YFSETQ. The CDR3 coding sequence is TGCGCCAGCAGCCGCGGCCTGAACACTGAAGCTTTCTTT. Translated: CASSRGLNTEAFF. Complete variable domain (other parts from reference TRBV5-1 and TRBJ1-1): KAGVTQTPRYLIKTRGQQVTLSCSPISGHRSVSWYQQTPGQGLQFLFEYFSETQRNKGNFPGRFSGRQFSNSRSEMNVSTLELGDSALYLCASSRGLNTEAFFGQGTRLTVV.

This chain uses TRBV7-9 with TRBJ1-2; perhaps TRBD1 as D (6 bases). V lost 4 bases and J lost 1, with 13 bases in between. The CDR3 extends over 15 amino acids. From germline, CDR1 is SEHNR and CDR2 FQNEAQ (reference sequence). The CDR3 coding sequence is TGTGCCAGCAGCTCATACCCCAGGGGTAACTATGGCTACACCTTC. Amino acid sequence: CASSSYPRGNYGYTF.

The gene calls are TRBV19 and TRBJ1-4; tentative D call: TRBD1 (5 bases). This CDR3 spans 14 amino acids. Looked up from germline, CDR1 is LNHDA and CDR2 is SQIVND (reference sequence). CDR3 residues: CATSWDGNNEKLFF. In nucleotides, the CDR3 is TGTGCTACATCCTGGGACGGAAATAATGAAAAACTGTTTTTT.

The V gene is TRBV7-2, the J gene TRBJ2-3; 11 bases agree with TRBD2. V was pared by 3 bases and J by 1 base, with 0 bases of the junction left unmatched. Germline values: CDR1 SGHTA, CDR2 FQGNSA. CDR3 length equals 15 residues. CDR3 DNA sequence: TGTGCCAGCAGCTTTAGCGGGGGGGGCACAGATACGCAGTATTTT. Translated, it gives CASSFSGGGTDTQYF.

The chain couples TRBV4-1 to TRBJ1-2, with 7 positions matching TRBD1. The junction had 10 bases not matched to a gene; V was cut back by 4 bases and J by 8 bases. This CDR3 is built from 14 residues. Germline V gene data show CDR1 as MGHRA and CDR2 as YSYEKL. The CDR3 DNA reads TGCGCCAGCAGCCCGCGGACAGGTTTTGAGGGCTACACCTTC. Translated, it gives CASSPRTGFEGYTF.

The chain has TRBV28 and TRBJ1-4; D uncertain. The germline V gene has CDR1 MDHEN and CDR2 SYDVKM. CDR3 length: 14 residues. V was trimmed by 4 bases and J by 4 bases, leaving 10 bases between them. For the CDR3, the DNA is TGTGCCAGCAGTTCCCGACACGATAATGAAAAACTGTTTTTT. It encodes CASSSRHDNEKLFF.

The genes are TRBV5-1 and TRBJ2-7; D gene unclear. Germline loops: CDR1 SGHRS, CDR2 YFSETQ. The CDR3 totals 11 residues. Trimming shortened V by 4 bases and J by 4 bases, and 6 bases separated the two germline ends. As DNA, the CDR3 is TGCGCCAGCAGCCCGGAATACGAGCAGTACTTC. It is translated as CASSPEYEQYF.

The chain is built from TRBV11-1 and TRBJ2-1, with no clear D. The CDR3 extends over 12 amino acids. The V end was cut by 2 bases, the J end by 8 bases, with 7 bases between. Germline lookup yields CDR1 SGHAT and CDR2 FQDESV (reference sequence). CDR3 protein: CASSLSVDEQFF. Here the CDR3 DNA reads TGTGCCAGCAGCTTATCAGTCGATGAGCAGTTCTTC.

The chain couples TRBV28 to TRBJ1-2; D gene ambiguous. Germline CDR1 is MDHEN and CDR2 is SYDVKM. The germline V and J ends were trimmed by 4 bases and 4 bases, with 16 bases remaining between them. The length of the CDR3 is 15 residues. The CDR3 DNA is TGTGCCAGCAGTTCCCCGCGCAGAGCTGGCTATGGCTACACCTTC. Translating it yields CASSSPRRAGYGYTF.

This clone was seen only once. The chain's CDR3 is CASSSHTEAFF. CDR3 sequence (DNA): TGTGCCAGCAGTAGTCACACTGAAGCTTTCTTT. The V call is TRBV2, the J call TRBJ1-1; D is unclear. Germline V gives CDR1 SNHLY, CDR2 FYNNEI. The CDR3 runs to 11 residues. Trimming stripped 5 bases from V and 3 bases from J, with 4 bases between.

J is TRBJ1-5 and V is TRBV2; 7 nucleotides agree with TRBD1. This CDR3 comprises 14 residues. Unmatched junction bases numbered 3, after V lost 3 bases and J lost 4 bases. Germline CDR1 and CDR2: SNHLY and FYNNEI. This chain's CDR3 is CASSETGSNQPQHF. CDR3 coding DNA: TGTGCCAGCAGTGAGACAGGGAGTAATCAGCCCCAGCATTTT.

This chain joins TRBV4-3 and TRBJ1-2; D might be TRBD1 (6 bases). The germline gives CDR1 LGHNA, CDR2 YSLEER. Trimming shortened V by 3 bases and J by 2 bases, and 10 bases separated the two germline ends. CDR3 length: 14 amino acids. The CDR3 protein is CASSQDQGNYGYTF. CDR3 DNA sequence: TGCGCCAGCAGCCAGGACCAGGGGAACTATGGCTACACCTTC.